The clone carrying this T cell receptor (beta chain) came up a few times. Its specificity is unknown. Trimming removed 5 bases at V and 2 bases at J, with 9 bases between. There are 13 residues in the CDR3. Germline-derived CDR1 and CDR2 are SEHNR and FQNEAQ (reference sequence). 5'RACE primed from the constant segment yielded TCR alpha and TCR beta cDNA libraries bearing sample barcodes and UMIs. TCRdb passed the 5' RACE reads through MiXCR, listing each CDR3 protein once. Of hundreds of thousands of distinct CDR3 sequences listed, roughly 18% are singletons. The source of the sample is a study of T-cell memory formation after mild COVID-19. Whole-study results and caveats: Later expanders leaned toward CD4+, whereas clones contracting from day 15 to 85 were balanced CD4/CD8.

This rearrangement joins TRBV7-9 to TRBJ2-5; D not resolved. The sequence was obtained from an adult woman who had mild COVID-19 (a few samples of this study predate the infection). Cell type and time point are not known. Sequenced input: PBMCs or a T cell subset sorted from them (not recorded which). As DNA, the CDR3 is TGTGCCAGCAGCCCCCCCGAGCAAGAGACCCAGTACTTC. This gives the protein CASSPPEQETQYF.